This T cell receptor beta chain was observed in a study of cytomegalovirus exposure and HLA in healthy donors. Across the whole study: Around 200 million T cells yielded more than 95 million unique TCR beta sequences, as an earlier analysis found. Regarding the study as a whole: The classifier reportedly diagnosed cytomegalovirus status with high sensitivity and specificity. Cytomegalovirus association was listed for about 170 TCR beta chains.

A word on this clone: What it binds is unknown.

Primers: 60 Vbeta forward and 13 Jbeta reverse. Only in-frame clones appear in the TCRdb table, and some are missing; sequencing was by immunoSEQ multiplex PCR. This sample has about 110,000 clones; 70% to 80% occur once, and the top ten carry less than 3.5%. The J segment lost 6 bases and the V segment lost 3 bases, leaving 9 bases of the junction unmatched. Germline CDR1 is LNHDA and CDR2 is SQIVND (reference sequence). The length of the CDR3 is 16 residues. Nominal health characterized the donors when sampled, though unrecorded immune exposures were likely. The chain uses TRBV19 and TRBJ1-5; 9 bases fit TRBD1. The clonotype was recovered from a female donor in good health and CMV-seronegative. Sequences were obtained from PBMCs. The CDR3 region has the DNA TGTGCCAGTAGTATTGGGGACAGGGTTTTGGGTCAGCCCCAGCATTTT. It specifies CASSIGDRVLGQPQHF.